This T cell receptor beta chain was identified in a study of beta chain features in type 1 diabetes. Regarding the study as a whole: TCRB CDR3s from Type 1 diabetes patients were moderately but significantly shorter in all four CD4+ subsets. A PCR bias possibly favoring shorter templates would apply equally to patients and controls.

Trimming took 0 bases from V and 0 from J, leaving 6 bases between them. Germline V gives CDR1 LNHNV, CDR2 YYDKDF (reference sequence). The CDR3 is 15 residues long. Averaging about 0.12 L, one heparinised blood draw came from each individual donor. This clone appeared a few times. Its specificity is not known. The isolated RNA, all of it, was reverse transcribed, so expressed TCRB transcripts were what got sequenced. For naive, central memory and regulatory T cell samples, reads averaged roughly 3.7 million. The protocol was immunoSEQ multiplex PCR, while the TCRdb copy is restricted to in-frame clones and leaves out a portion. This repertoire shows just over 600,000 clones, less than 20% found once; its top ten account for 0.093%.

The clonotype comes from a man younger than 35 in good health. The genes are TRBV15 and TRBJ1-5; D ambiguous. Input material: naive CD4+ T cells from blood. CDR3 amino acids: CATSRDGYSNQPQHF. CDR3 in DNA: TGTGCCACCAGCAGAGACGGCTATAGCAATCAGCCCCAGCATTTT.